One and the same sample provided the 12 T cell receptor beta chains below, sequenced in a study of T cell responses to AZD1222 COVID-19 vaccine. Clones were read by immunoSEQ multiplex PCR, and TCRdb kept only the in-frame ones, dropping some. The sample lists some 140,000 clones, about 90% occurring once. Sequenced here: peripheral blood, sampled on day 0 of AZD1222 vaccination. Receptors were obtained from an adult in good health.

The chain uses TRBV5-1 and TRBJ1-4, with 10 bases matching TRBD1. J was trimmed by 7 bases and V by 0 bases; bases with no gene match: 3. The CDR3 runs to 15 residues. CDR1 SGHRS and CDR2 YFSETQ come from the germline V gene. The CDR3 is CASSLETGGGEKLFF. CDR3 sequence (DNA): TGCGCCAGCAGCTTGGAGACAGGGGGCGGTGAAAAACTGTTTTTT.

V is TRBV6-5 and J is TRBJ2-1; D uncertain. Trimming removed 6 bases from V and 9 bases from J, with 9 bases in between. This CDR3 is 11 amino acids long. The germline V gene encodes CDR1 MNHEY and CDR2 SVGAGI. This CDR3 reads CASSASLEQFF. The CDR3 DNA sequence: TGTGCCAGCAGCGCTTCTCTTGAGCAGTTCTTC.

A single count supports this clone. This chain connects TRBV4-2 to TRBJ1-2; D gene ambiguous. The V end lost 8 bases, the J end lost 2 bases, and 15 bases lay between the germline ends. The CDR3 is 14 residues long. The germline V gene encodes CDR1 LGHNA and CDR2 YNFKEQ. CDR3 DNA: TGTGCCAGCGGTACGCCGGGGTGGAACTATGGCTACACCTTC. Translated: CASGTPGWNYGYTF.

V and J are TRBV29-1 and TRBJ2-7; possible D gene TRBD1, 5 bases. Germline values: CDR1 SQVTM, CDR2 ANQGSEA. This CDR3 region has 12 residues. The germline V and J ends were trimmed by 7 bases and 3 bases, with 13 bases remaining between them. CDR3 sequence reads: CSAQNTGYEQYF. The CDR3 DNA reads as TGCAGCGCTCAAAATACAGGCTACGAGCAGTACTTC.

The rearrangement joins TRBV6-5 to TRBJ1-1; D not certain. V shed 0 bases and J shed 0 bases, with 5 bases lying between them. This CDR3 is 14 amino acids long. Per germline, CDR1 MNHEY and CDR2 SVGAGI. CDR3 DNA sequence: TGTGCCAGCAGTTACTCCGGGATGAACACTGAAGCTTTCTTT. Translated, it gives CASSYSGMNTEAFF.

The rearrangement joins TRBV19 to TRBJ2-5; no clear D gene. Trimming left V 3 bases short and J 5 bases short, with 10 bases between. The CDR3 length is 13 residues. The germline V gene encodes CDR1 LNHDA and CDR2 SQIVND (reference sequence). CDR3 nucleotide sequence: TGTGCCAGTAGTATGACCCGACGGGAGACCCAGTACTTC. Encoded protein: CASSMTRRETQYF.

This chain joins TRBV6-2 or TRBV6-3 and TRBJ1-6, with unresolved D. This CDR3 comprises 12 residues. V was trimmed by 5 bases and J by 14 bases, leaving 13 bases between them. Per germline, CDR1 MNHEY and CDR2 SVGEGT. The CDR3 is CASSLHGPTLHF. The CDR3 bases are TGTGCCAGCAGTCTTCACGGTCCTACCCTCCACTTT.

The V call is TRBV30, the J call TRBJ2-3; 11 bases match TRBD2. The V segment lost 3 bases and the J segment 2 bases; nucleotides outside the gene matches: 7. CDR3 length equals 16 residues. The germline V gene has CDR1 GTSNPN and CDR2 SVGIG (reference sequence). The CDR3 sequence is CAWRRKGLADTDTQYF. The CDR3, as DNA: TGTGCCTGGAGAAGAAAGGGACTAGCGGACACAGATACGCAGTATTTT.

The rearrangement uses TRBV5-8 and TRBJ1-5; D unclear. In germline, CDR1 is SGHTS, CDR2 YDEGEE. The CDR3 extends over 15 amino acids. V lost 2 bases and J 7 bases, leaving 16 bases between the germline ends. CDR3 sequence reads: CASSFPGWVSQPQHF. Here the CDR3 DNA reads TGTGCCAGCAGCTTTCCAGGATGGGTAAGCCAGCCCCAGCATTTT.

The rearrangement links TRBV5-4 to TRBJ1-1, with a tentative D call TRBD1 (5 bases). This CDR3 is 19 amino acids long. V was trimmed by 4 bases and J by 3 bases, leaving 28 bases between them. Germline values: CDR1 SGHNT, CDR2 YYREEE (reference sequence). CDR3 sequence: CASSTAAGDPVWEDTEAFF. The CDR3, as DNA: TGTGCCAGCAGCACCGCCGCCGGGGACCCGGTTTGGGAGGACACTGAAGCTTTCTTT. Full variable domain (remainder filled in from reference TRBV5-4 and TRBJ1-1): ETGVTQSPTHLIKTRGQQVTLRCSSQSGHNTVSWYQQALGQGPQFIFQYYREEENGRGNFPPRFSGLQFPNYSSELNVNALELDDSALYLCASSTAAGDPVWEDTEAFFGQGTRLTVV.

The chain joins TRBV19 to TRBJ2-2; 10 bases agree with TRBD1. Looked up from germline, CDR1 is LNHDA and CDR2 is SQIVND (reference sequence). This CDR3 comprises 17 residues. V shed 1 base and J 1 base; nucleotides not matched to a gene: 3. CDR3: CASSIVTGGWNTGELFF. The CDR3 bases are TGTGCCAGTAGTATAGTGACAGGGGGCTGGAACACCGGGGAGCTGTTTTTT.

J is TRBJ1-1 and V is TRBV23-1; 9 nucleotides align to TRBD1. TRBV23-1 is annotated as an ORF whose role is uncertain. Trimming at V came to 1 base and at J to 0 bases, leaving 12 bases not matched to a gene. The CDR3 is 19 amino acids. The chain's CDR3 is CASSQCQIRDRDLNTEAFF. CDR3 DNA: TGCGCCAGCAGTCAATGTCAAATCCGGGACAGGGACTTGAACACTGAAGCTTTCTTT.